This T cell receptor beta chain stems from a study of PD-L1 blockade in urothelial cancer. Study context: At 3 weeks after treatment start (second dose) and again at 6 weeks, blood was analyzed. A median approximately 150,000 T cells were found in blood samples.

The germline V gene has CDR1 SGHTA and CDR2 FQGNSA. V was pared by 5 bases and J by 6 bases, with 11 bases between. The CDR3 runs 13 residues. Each PCR reaction had synthetic TCR analog templates spiked into it. The table came from immunoSEQ multiplex PCR; TCRdb's copy has only in-frame clones and leaves some out. The repertoire holds 100,000 or so clones, with about 90% as singletons. The specimen comprised PBMCs, sampled around atezolizumab (anti-PD-L1) treatment. The gene calls are TRBV7-2 and TRBJ2-1; maybe TRBD1 (5 bases). The source of this sequence is an elderly woman with urothelial cancer. This CDR3 is CASSKEQGNEQFF. CDR3 sequence (DNA): TGTGCCAGCAGCAAGGAGCAGGGCAATGAGCAGTTCTTC.